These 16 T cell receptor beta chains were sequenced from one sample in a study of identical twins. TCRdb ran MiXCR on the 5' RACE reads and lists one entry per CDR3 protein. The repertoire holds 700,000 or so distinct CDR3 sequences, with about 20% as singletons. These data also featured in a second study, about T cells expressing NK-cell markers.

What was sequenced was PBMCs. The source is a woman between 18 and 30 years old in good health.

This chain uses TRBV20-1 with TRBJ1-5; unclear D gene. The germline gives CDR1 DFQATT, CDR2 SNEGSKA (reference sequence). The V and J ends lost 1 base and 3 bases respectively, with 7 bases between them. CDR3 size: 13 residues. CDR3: CSARGPVNQPQHF. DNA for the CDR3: TGCAGTGCTAGAGGCCCAGTCAATCAGCCCCAGCATTTT.

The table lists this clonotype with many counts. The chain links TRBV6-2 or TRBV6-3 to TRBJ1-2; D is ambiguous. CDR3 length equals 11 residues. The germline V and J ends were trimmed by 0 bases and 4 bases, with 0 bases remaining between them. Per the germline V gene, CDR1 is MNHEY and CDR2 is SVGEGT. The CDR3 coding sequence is TGTGCCAGCAGTTACTCCTATGGCTACACCTTC. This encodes CASSYSYGYTF.

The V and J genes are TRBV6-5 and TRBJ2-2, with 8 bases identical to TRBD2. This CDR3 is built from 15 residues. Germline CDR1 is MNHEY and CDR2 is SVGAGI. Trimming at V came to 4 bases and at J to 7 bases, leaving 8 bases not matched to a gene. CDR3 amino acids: CASSSPGGGSGELFF. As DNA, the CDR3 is TGTGCCAGCAGTTCCCCCGGGGGGGGCAGCGGGGAGCTGTTTTTT.

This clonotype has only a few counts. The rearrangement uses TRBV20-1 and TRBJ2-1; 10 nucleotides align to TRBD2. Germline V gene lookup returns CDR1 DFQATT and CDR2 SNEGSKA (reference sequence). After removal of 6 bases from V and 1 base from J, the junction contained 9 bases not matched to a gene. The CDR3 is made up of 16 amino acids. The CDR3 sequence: CSAKGTSVGSYNEQFF. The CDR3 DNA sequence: TGCAGTGCCAAAGGGACTAGCGTAGGATCCTACAATGAGCAGTTCTTC.

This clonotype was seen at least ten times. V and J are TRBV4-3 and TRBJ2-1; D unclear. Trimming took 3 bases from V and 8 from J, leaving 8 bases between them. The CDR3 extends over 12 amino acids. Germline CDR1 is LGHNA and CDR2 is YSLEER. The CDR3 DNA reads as TGCGCCAGCAGCCACTCGAGTTATGAGCAGTTCTTC. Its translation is CASSHSSYEQFF.

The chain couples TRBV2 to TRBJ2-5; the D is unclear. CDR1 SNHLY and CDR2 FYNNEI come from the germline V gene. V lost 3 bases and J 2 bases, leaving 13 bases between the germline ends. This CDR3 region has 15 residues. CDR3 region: CASSEWRSSQETQYF. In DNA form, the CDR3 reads TGTGCCAGCAGTGAGTGGCGGTCTTCACAAGAGACCCAGTACTTC.

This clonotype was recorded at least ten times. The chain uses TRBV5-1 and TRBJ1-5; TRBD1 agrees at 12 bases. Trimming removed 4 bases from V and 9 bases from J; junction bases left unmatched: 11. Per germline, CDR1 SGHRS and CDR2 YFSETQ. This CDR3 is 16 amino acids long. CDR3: CASSQAPGQGALPQHF. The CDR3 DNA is TGCGCCAGCAGCCAAGCTCCGGGACAGGGGGCCTTGCCCCAGCATTTT.

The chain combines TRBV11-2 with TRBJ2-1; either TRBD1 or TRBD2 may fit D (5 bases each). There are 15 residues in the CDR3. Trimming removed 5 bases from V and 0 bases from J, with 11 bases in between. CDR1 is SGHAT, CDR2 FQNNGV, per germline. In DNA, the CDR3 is TGTGCCAGCAGCCTCCGGGGCGTCTCCTACAATGAGCAGTTCTTC. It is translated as CASSLRGVSYNEQFF.

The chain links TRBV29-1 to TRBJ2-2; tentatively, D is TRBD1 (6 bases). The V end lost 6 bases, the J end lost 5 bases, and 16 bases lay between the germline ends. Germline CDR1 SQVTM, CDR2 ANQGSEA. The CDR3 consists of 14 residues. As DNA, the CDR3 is TGCAGCGTCCAGGGGCAGGATTGGACCGGGGAGCTGTTTTTT. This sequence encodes CSVQGQDWTGELFF.

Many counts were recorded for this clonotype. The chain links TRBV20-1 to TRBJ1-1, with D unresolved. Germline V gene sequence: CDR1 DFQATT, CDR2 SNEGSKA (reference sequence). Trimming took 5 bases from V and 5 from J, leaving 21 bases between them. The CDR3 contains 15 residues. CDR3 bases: TGCAGTGCTGATCCACAAGGCTCTAAGTGGACTGAAGCTTTCTTT. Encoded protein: CSADPQGSKWTEAFF.

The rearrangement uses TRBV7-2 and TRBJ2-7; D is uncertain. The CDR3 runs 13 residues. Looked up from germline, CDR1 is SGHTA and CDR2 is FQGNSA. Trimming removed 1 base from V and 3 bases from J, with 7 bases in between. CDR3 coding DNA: TGTGCCAGCAGCTTAGATCCGCTCTACGAGCAGTACTTC. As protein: CASSLDPLYEQYF. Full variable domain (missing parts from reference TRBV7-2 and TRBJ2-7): GAGVSQSPSNKVTEKGKDVELRCDPISGHTALYWYRQSLGQGLEFLIYFQGNSAPDKSGLPSDRFSAERTGGSVSTLTIQRTQQEDSAVYLCASSLDPLYEQYFGPGTRLTVT.

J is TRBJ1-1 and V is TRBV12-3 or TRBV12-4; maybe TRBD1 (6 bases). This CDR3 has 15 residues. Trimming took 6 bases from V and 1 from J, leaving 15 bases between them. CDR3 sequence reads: CASRLGTTANTEAFF. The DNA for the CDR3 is TGTGCCAGCAGGTTGGGGACAACAGCGAACACTGAAGCTTTCTTT.

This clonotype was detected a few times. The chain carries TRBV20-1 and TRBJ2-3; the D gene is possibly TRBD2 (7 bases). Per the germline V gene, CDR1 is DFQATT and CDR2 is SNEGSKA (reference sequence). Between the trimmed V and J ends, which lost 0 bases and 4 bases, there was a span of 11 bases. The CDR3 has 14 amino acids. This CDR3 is CSARDGGASDTQYF. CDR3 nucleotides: TGCAGTGCTAGAGATGGGGGGGCCTCAGATACGCAGTATTTT.

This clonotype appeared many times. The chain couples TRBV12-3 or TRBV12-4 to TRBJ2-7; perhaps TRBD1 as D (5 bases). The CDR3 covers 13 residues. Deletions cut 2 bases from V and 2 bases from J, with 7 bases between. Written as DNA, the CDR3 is TGTGCCAGCAGTTTACAGGGCCCCTACGAGCAGTACTTC. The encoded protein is CASSLQGPYEQYF.

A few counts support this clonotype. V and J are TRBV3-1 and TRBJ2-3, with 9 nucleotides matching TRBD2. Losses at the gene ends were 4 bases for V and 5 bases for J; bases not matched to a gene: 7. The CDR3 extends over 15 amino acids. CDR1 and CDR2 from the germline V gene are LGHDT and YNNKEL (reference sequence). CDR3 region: CASSLLAGSGDTQYF. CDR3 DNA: TGTGCCAGCAGCCTCCTAGCGGGGAGCGGAGATACGCAGTATTTT.

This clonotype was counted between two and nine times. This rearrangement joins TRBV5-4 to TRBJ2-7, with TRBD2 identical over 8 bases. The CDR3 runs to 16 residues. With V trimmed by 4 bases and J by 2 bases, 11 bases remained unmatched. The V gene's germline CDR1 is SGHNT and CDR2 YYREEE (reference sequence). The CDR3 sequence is CASSLQSGGATYEQYF. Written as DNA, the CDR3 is TGTGCCAGCAGCCTTCAAAGCGGGGGAGCAACCTACGAGCAGTACTTC.